These 3 T cell receptor beta chains were sequenced from one sample in a study of breast tumors, draining lymph nodes, adjacent tissues. Breast cancer patients provided tissue from their axillary draining lymph nodes. TCRdb reprocessed the multiplex PCR reads via MiXCR and lists one record per CDR3 protein. The table shows under 150,000 distinct CDR3 sequences, with under 25% occurring only once. The material sequenced was axillary lymph node tissue. Source of these receptors: a female donor with breast cancer. Some clones in this sample may be carry-over from other donors' samples.

With regard to this clonotype: A much larger clone lies a single base off, so this may be a read error. The rearrangement joins TRBV3-1 to TRBJ2-5; D is possibly TRBD1 (6 bases). V lost 7 bases, J lost 7 bases, and 19 bases lay in between. The CDR3 has 14 residues. Germline assignment: CDR1 LGHDT and CDR2 YNNKEL (reference sequence). CDR3 region: CASTQGRGLGTQYF. The DNA of the CDR3 is TGTGCCAGCACTCAGGGGAGAGGGCTGGGGACCCAGTACTTC.

This clonotype was counted a few times. The chain employs TRBV30 and TRBJ2-2, with 10 bases matching TRBD2. Looked up from germline, CDR1 is GTSNPN and CDR2 is SVGIG (reference sequence). This CDR3 comprises 18 residues. V lost 2 bases, J lost 5 bases, and 14 bases stayed unmatched. CDR3 in amino acids: CAWSSGLAGAPGTGELFF. The CDR3 DNA reads TGTGCCTGGAGTTCAGGGCTAGCGGGAGCTCCAGGTACCGGGGAGCTGTTTTTT.

As concerns this clonotype: At one end the junction does not follow the germline gene, possibly because of a read error. The rearrangement uses TRBV19 and TRBJ2-4; D call uncertain. The CDR3 runs to 14 residues. Per the germline V gene, CDR1 is LNHDA and CDR2 is SQIVND (reference sequence). The CDR3 sequence: CASSDRVAKNIQHF. The CDR3 DNA follows: TGTGCCAGTAGTGACCGGGTAGCCAAAAACATTCAGCACTTC. Combining the CDR3 with reference TRBV19 and TRBJ2-4 gives the whole variable domain DGGITQSPKYLFRKEGQNVTLSCEQNLNHDAMYWYRQDPGQGLRLIYYSQIVNDFQKGDIAEGYSVSREKKESFPLTVTSAQKNPTAFYLCASSDRVAKNIQHFGAGTRLSVL.